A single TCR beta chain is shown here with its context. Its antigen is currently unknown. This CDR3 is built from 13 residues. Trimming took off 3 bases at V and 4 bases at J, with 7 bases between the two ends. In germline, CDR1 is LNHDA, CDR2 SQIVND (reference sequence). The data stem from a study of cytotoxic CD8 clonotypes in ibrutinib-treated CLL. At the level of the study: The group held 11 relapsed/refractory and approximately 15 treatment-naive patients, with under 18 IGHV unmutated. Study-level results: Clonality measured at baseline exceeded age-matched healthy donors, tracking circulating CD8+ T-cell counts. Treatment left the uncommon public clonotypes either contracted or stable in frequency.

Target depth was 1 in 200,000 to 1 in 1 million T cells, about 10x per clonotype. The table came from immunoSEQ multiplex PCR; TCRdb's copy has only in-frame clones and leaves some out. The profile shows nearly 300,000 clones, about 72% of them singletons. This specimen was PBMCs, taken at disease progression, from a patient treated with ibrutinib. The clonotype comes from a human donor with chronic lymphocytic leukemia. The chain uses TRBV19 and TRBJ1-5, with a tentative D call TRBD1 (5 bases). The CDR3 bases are TGTGCCAGTAGTATGGGGGGGAATCAGCCCCAGCATTTT. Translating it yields CASSMGGNQPQHF.